Each of the 30 T cell receptor beta chains below was sequenced from the same sample in a study of cytomegalovirus exposure and HLA in healthy donors. The PCR had 60 Vbeta and 13 Jbeta primers. Libraries were prepared by immunoSEQ multiplex PCR; TCRdb keeps only in-frame clonotypes and omits some of them. Among some 90,000 clones listed, roughly 70% were seen once. The sequencing input was PBMCs. Every receptor here comes from a man aged 35 to 55 in good health and CMV-seronegative.

This clone was counted a few times. The chain couples TRBV4-1 to TRBJ2-6; 7 bases are shared with TRBD1. Germline V lookup: CDR1 MGHRA, CDR2 YSYEKL. This CDR3 has 14 amino acids. V trimming: 10 bases; J trimming: 2 bases; junction bases outside the gene matches: 5. In DNA form, the CDR3 reads TGCGCCACCCGACAGGGAGCTGGGGCCAACGTCCTGACTTTC. It is translated as CATRQGAGANVLTF.

This clone was picked up a small number of times. The chain joins TRBV2 to TRBJ2-7; 9 bases agree with TRBD2. The length of the CDR3 is 15 residues. V shed 7 bases and J 3 bases; nucleotides not matched to a gene: 10. Germline lookup yields CDR1 SNHLY and CDR2 FYNNEI. CDR3 sequence reads: CASKLAGALDYEQYF. Here the CDR3 DNA reads TGTGCCAGCAAGTTAGCGGGGGCCCTCGACTACGAGCAGTACTTC. Full variable domain (missing parts from reference TRBV2 and TRBJ2-7): EPEVTQTPSHQVTQMGQEVILRCVPISNHLYFYWYRQILGQKVEFLVSFYNNEISEKSEIFDDQFSVERPDGSNFTLKIRSTKLEDSAMYFCASKLAGALDYEQYFGPGTRLTVT.

The CDR3 loop is CSVVRQGLFGYTF. The DNA for the CDR3 is TGCAGCGTTGTACGGCAGGGGCTCTTTGGCTACACCTTC. This rearrangement joins TRBV29-1 to TRBJ1-2, with D tentatively TRBD1 (6 bases). CDR1 and CDR2 from the germline V gene are SQVTM and ANQGSEA. V shed 4 bases and J shed 7 bases, with 16 bases lying between them. The CDR3 sequence is 13 residues long.

V usage is TRBV19 and J usage is TRBJ2-7; 9 bases agree with TRBD1. Germline V gene lookup returns CDR1 LNHDA and CDR2 SQIVND (reference sequence). The CDR3 consists of 14 residues. V was clipped by 10 bases and J by 4 bases; unmatched bases: 11. The CDR3 nucleotides read TGTGCCACCGCCCCCCTGGGACAGGGATACGAGCAGTACTTC. It translates to CATAPLGQGYEQYF.

The V gene is TRBV25-1, the J gene TRBJ1-2, with D maybe TRBD1 (5 bases). The germline gives CDR1 MGHDK, CDR2 SYGVNS. The CDR3 extends over 10 amino acids. Trimming took off 8 bases at V and 8 bases at J, with 9 bases between the two ends. The CDR3 region has the DNA TGTGCCAGCCAGGGTCAGGGCTACACCTTC. This codes for CASQGQGYTF.

The J gene is TRBJ1-4, the V gene TRBV5-1; possible D gene TRBD1, 6 bases. The germline V gene has CDR1 SGHRS and CDR2 YFSETQ. V dropped 0 bases and J dropped 4 bases, with 10 bases sitting between them. The CDR3 is 15 residues long. For the CDR3, the DNA is TGCGCCAGCAGCTTGGTTTTGGACAGTAATGAAAAACTGTTTTTT. Translation: CASSLVLDSNEKLFF. Drawing the rest from reference TRBV5-1 and TRBJ1-4, the complete variable domain is KAGVTQTPRYLIKTRGQQVTLSCSPISGHRSVSWYQQTPGQGLQFLFEYFSETQRNKGNFPGRFSGRQFSNSRSEMNVSTLELGDSALYLCASSLVLDSNEKLFFGSGTQLSVL.

V is TRBV30 and J is TRBJ2-1; D is unclear. The CDR3 loop spans 14 amino acids. Deletions cut 3 bases from V and 0 bases from J, with 9 bases between. The V gene's germline CDR1 is GTSNPN and CDR2 SVGIG (reference sequence). The CDR3 region is CAWRSGSSYNEQFF. In DNA form, the CDR3 reads TGTGCCTGGAGATCGGGTAGCTCCTACAATGAGCAGTTCTTC.

This clone was seen a handful of times. This sample also contains other DNA sequences that code for the same CDR3. This CDR3 reads CASSVGQGAGYEQYF. For the CDR3, the DNA is TGTGCCAGCAGCGTAGGACAGGGGGCTGGTTACGAGCAGTACTTC. The rearrangement links TRBV9 to TRBJ2-7, with TRBD1 matching 10 bases. The CDR3 extends over 15 amino acids. CDR1 is SGDLS and CDR2 is YYNGEE in the germline V gene. The trim removed 0 bases at V and 4 bases at J, leaving 4 bases unmatched.

About this clone: A read error may account for a junction end that differs from germline. The gene calls are TRBV4-1 and TRBJ1-1; D gene ambiguous. The CDR3 loop spans 14 amino acids. Germline CDR1 reads MGHRA; CDR2 reads YSYEKL. The CDR3 DNA reads TGCGCCAGCAGCCACATCCCTTATCAACCAGGTTCTCTCTTT. It translates to CASSHIPYQPGSLF.

The CDR3 bases are TGTGCCAGCAGTGACTACAGGGGGAGCTCCTACAATGAGCAGTTCTTC. Protein sequence: CASSDYRGSSYNEQFF. The rearrangement joins TRBV28 to TRBJ2-1; 8 bases agree with TRBD1. V lost 5 bases to trimming and J lost 0 bases; unmatched junction nucleotides: 6. The CDR3 spans 16 residues. The germline V gene encodes CDR1 MDHEN and CDR2 SYDVKM.

The rearrangement joins TRBV5-5 to TRBJ1-4; D may be TRBD1 (6 bases). CDR1 and CDR2 from the germline V gene are SGHKS and YYEKEE (reference sequence). The CDR3 covers 20 residues. With 4 bases removed from V and 5 bases from J, the gap between germline ends came to 30 bases. The CDR3 loop is CASSEDSVERYPLKNEKLFF. CDR3 in DNA: TGTGCCAGCAGCGAGGACAGTGTGGAACGCTACCCTCTGAAAAATGAAAAACTGTTTTTT. Full variable domain (missing parts from reference TRBV5-5 and TRBJ1-4): DAGVTQSPTHLIKTRGQQVTLRCSPISGHKSVSWYQQVLGQGPQFIFQYYEKEERGRGNFPDRFSARQFPNYSSELNVNALLLGDSALYLCASSEDSVERYPLKNEKLFFGSGTQLSVL.

J is TRBJ2-2 and V is TRBV5-4; D uncertain. The CDR3 runs to 18 residues. V was shortened by 0 bases and J by 0 bases, with 15 bases between the two germline ends. Germline V gives CDR1 SGHNT, CDR2 YYREEE (reference sequence). The CDR3 nucleotides are TGTGCCAGCAGCTTGGGGGCAAAGCAAGCTACGAACACCGGGGAGCTGTTTTTT. It is translated as CASSLGAKQATNTGELFF.

J is TRBJ2-1 and V is TRBV10-2; the D gene is possibly TRBD2 (7 bases). CDR1 WSHSY and CDR2 SAAADI come from the germline V gene. This CDR3 comprises 14 residues. Trimming left V 9 bases short and J 4 bases short, with 16 bases between. The CDR3 DNA sequence: TGCGCCAGTGAGGCGGGGGCAGCATACAATGAGCAGTTCTTC. Protein product: CASEAGAAYNEQFF.

The chain couples TRBV5-4 to TRBJ1-1; TRBD1 matches at 7 bases. This CDR3 is 15 amino acids long. Germline V gene data show CDR1 as SGHNT and CDR2 as YYREEE (reference sequence). V was pared by 5 bases and J by 1 base, with 8 bases of the junction left unmatched. The CDR3 spells CASRYLTGENTEAFF. DNA for the CDR3: TGTGCCAGCAGGTATCTCACAGGGGAGAACACTGAAGCTTTCTTT.

In its sample, this clone was seen once. The rearrangement links TRBV7-2 to TRBJ2-3; 9 positions agree with TRBD2. This CDR3 has 17 residues. Trimming removed 0 bases from V and 4 bases from J; junction bases left unmatched: 8. Germline V gene data show CDR1 as SGHTA and CDR2 as FQGNSA. The CDR3 spells CASSLAPAGGWADTQYF. Here the CDR3 DNA reads TGTGCCAGCAGCTTAGCCCCAGCGGGGGGCTGGGCAGATACGCAGTATTTT.

The chain is built from TRBV4-3 and TRBJ1-2; D is ambiguous. V was pared by 0 bases and J by 8 bases, with 13 bases between. Germline CDR1 and CDR2: LGHNA and YSLEER. There are 14 residues in the CDR3. DNA of the CDR3: TGCGCCAGCAGCCAAGAGAAGCCAGGAATCGGCTACACCTTC. This codes for CASSQEKPGIGYTF.

The V call is TRBV28, the J call TRBJ1-1; 9 positions match TRBD1. CDR1 MDHEN and CDR2 SYDVKM come from the germline V gene. CDR3 length: 15 residues. The ends lost 4 bases at V and 4 bases at J; junction bases unmatched: 7. The CDR3 protein is CASSSTNRGLTEAFF. The DNA of the CDR3 is TGTGCCAGCAGTTCGACGAACAGGGGGCTCACTGAAGCTTTCTTT.

The chain is built from TRBV2 and TRBJ1-4; 9 nucleotides agree with TRBD1. The CDR3 totals 14 residues. The ends lost 5 bases at V and 8 bases at J; junction bases unmatched: 6. Germline lookup yields CDR1 SNHLY and CDR2 FYNNEI. CDR3 sequence reads: CASSKQGAGEKLFF. DNA for the CDR3: TGTGCCAGCAGTAAACAGGGGGCAGGGGAAAAACTGTTTTTT.

This clone came up once. The V gene is TRBV7-2, the J gene TRBJ1-3; D is perhaps TRBD1 (5 bases). CDR1 and CDR2 from the germline V gene are SGHTA and FQGNSA. The CDR3 is 16 residues long. The germline V and J ends were trimmed by 2 bases and 2 bases, with 13 bases remaining between them. CDR3 region: CASSLRGRGAGNTIYF. CDR3 sequence (DNA): TGTGCCAGCAGCTTAAGAGGGCGGGGGGCTGGAAACACCATATATTTT.

The V call is TRBV25-1, the J call TRBJ1-2, with a weak D call TRBD1 (6 bases). The germline CDR1 and CDR2 sequences are MGHDK and SYGVNS. The CDR3 spans 13 residues. Trimming pared 4 bases from V and 7 bases from J, leaving 13 bases between. This CDR3 is CASSVTRGCGYTF. Written as DNA, the CDR3 is TGTGCCAGCAGTGTTACCAGGGGCTGTGGCTACACCTTC.

This clone was counted once. CDR3 DNA sequence: TGTGCCAGCAGTGATGGACTAGCGGGGGCTCCAGAGACCCAGTACTTC. It yields the protein CASSDGLAGAPETQYF. J is TRBJ2-5 and V is TRBV2; TRBD2 agrees at 13 bases. The CDR3 extends over 16 amino acids. Losses at the gene ends were 3 bases for V and 4 bases for J; bases not matched to a gene: 5. Germline V gives CDR1 SNHLY, CDR2 FYNNEI. The full variable domain, rest sourced from reference TRBV2 and TRBJ2-5, is EPEVTQTPSHQVTQMGQEVILRCVPISNHLYFYWYRQILGQKVEFLVSFYNNEISEKSEIFDDQFSVERPDGSNFTLKIRSTKLEDSAMYFCASSDGLAGAPETQYFGPGTRLLVL.

This clone has just a few counts. The chain couples TRBV10-3 to TRBJ2-3, with 7 nucleotides matching TRBD1. The CDR3 extends over 11 amino acids. Trimming took 3 bases from V and 10 from J; bases not matched to a gene: 1. Germline V gives CDR1 ENHRY, CDR2 SYGVKD. The CDR3 nucleotides are TGTGCCATCAGTGAAGGGGGCGCGCAGTATTTT. Protein: CAISEGGAQYF.

The chain is built from TRBV10-3 and TRBJ2-1, with D possibly TRBD2 on 6 matching bases. Germline CDR1 ENHRY, CDR2 SYGVKD. The CDR3 is made up of 15 amino acids. Trimming left V 0 bases short and J 4 bases short, with 10 bases between. The chain's CDR3 is CAISESRGQYNEQFF. DNA for the CDR3: TGTGCCATCAGTGAGTCGCGGGGTCAGTACAATGAGCAGTTCTTC.

V and J are TRBV10-3 and TRBJ1-1; possibly TRBD1 for D (5 bases). This CDR3 has 14 residues. V lost 4 bases and J 0 bases, leaving 9 bases between the germline ends. Germline CDR1 reads ENHRY; CDR2 reads SYGVKD. Here the CDR3 DNA reads TGTGCCATCAGTGGACAACAGGTGAACACTGAAGCTTTCTTT. It translates to CAISGQQVNTEAFF.

This clone turned up a few times. CDR3 bases: TGCGCCAGCAGCTCGCAGGGACAGCCAGCCTACGAGCAGTACTTC. Translating it yields CASSSQGQPAYEQYF. J is TRBJ2-7 and V is TRBV5-1, with 7 bases aligning to TRBD1. The germline gives CDR1 SGHRS, CDR2 YFSETQ. The V gene end was trimmed by 3 bases and the J gene end by 2 bases; junction bases not matched to a gene: 8. The CDR3 has 15 residues.

The chain combines TRBV21-1 with TRBJ2-7; the table names TRBD1, a call not compared with the DNA. TRBV21-1 is a pseudogene segment. The CDR3 has 14 amino acids. CDR3 amino acids: CASSYRAGTYEQYF. CDR3 nucleotides: TGTGCCAGCAGCTACAGGGCAGGTACCTACGAGCAGTACTTC.

The rearrangement uses TRBV28 and TRBJ1-6; TRBD1 is a possible D gene (6 bases). The germline V and J ends were trimmed by 5 bases and 8 bases, with 10 bases remaining between them. The CDR3 contains 13 residues. Germline loops: CDR1 MDHEN, CDR2 SYDVKM. The CDR3 nucleotides read TGTGCCAGCAGTCTACAGGGATATTCACCCCTCCACTTT. Translation gives CASSLQGYSPLHF.

The V and J genes are TRBV4-3 and TRBJ2-1; TRBD1 matches at 12 bases. The CDR3 has 16 residues. Unmatched junction bases numbered 5, after V lost 0 bases and J lost 8 bases. Looked up from germline, CDR1 is LGHNA and CDR2 is YSLEER. CDR3 sequence (DNA): TGCGCCAGCAGCCAAGATCCGGGACAGGGGGCGGATGAGCAGTTCTTC. Protein: CASSQDPGQGADEQFF.

This chain connects TRBV7-2 to TRBJ1-4, with 9 bases identical to TRBD1. Germline V gene lookup returns CDR1 SGHTA and CDR2 FQGNSA. Losses at the gene ends were 5 bases for V and 8 bases for J; bases not matched to a gene: 9. The CDR3 contains 15 residues. CDR3 protein: CASSIPGQGDEKLFF. CDR3 DNA: TGTGCCAGCAGCATACCGGGACAGGGTGACGAAAAACTGTTTTTT.

The rearrangement uses TRBV7-9 and TRBJ1-2, with 10 nucleotides matching TRBD1. The CDR3 runs to 15 residues. Germline values: CDR1 SEHNR, CDR2 FQNEAQ (reference sequence). V shed 5 bases and J 3 bases; nucleotides not matched to a gene: 6. The CDR3 DNA is TGTGCCAGCAGCCCCGGACAGGGGGAATACTATGGCTACACCTTC. Translation: CASSPGQGEYYGYTF.